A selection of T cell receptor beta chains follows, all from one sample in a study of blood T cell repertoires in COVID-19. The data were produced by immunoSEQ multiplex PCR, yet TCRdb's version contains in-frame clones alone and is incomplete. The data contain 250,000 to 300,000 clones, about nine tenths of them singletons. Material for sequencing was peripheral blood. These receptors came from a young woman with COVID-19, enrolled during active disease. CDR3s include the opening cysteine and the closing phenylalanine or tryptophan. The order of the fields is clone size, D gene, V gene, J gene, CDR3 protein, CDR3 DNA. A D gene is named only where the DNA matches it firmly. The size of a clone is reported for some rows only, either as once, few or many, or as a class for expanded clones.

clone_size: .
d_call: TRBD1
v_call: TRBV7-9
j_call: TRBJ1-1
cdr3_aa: CASRIGQGNTEAFF
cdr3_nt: TGTGCCAGCAGAATCGGACAGGGAAACACTGAAGCTTTCTTT

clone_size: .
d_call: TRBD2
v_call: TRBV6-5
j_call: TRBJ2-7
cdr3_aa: CASSYSGTNYEQYF
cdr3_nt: TGTGCCAGCAGTTACTCCGGGACTAACTACGAGCAGTACTTC

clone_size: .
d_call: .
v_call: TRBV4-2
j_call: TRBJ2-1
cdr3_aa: CASSQGAGMGFF
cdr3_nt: TGTGCCAGCAGCCAAGGGGCCGGGATGGGGTTCTTC

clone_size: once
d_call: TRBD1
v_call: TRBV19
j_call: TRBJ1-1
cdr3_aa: CASSGRTGVNTEAFF
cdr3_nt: TGTGCCAGTAGTGGGCGGACAGGGGTGAACACTGAAGCTTTCTTT

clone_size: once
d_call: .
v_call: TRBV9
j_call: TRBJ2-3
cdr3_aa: CASSSREPSTDTQYF
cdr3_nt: TGTGCCAGCAGCTCCCGGGAGCCAAGCACAGATACGCAGTATTTT

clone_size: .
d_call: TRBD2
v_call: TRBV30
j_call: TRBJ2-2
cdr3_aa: CAWSVRWGLATNTGELFF
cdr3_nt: TGTGCCTGGAGTGTACGATGGGGACTAGCGACGAACACCGGGGAGCTGTTTTTT

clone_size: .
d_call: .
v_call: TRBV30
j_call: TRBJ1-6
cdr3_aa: CAWSLPGVNSPLHF
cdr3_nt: TGTGCCTGGAGTCTACCGGGGGTTAATTCACCCCTCCACTTT

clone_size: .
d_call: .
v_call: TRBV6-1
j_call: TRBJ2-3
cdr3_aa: CASSDKRGGGLSDTQYF
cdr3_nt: TGTGCCAGCAGTGACAAGCGCGGGGGCGGGTTGTCAGATACGCAGTATTTT

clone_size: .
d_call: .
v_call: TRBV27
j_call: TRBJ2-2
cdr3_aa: CASSFGQGGAGELFF
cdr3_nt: TGTGCCAGCAGTTTCGGGCAGGGTGGAGCGGGGGAGCTGTTTTTT

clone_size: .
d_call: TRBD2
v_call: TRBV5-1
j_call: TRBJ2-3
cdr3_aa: CASSLDGGGDTQYF
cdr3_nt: TGCGCCAGCAGCTTGGATGGGGGAGGGGATACGCAGTATTTT

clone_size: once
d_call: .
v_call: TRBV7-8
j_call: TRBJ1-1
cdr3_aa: CASMGEGTEAFF
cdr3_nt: TGTGCCAGCATGGGGGAGGGCACTGAAGCTTTCTTT

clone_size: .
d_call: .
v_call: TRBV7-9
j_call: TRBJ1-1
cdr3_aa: CASSYLGEREAFF
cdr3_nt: TGTGCCAGCAGCTACCTCGGGGAGAGAGAAGCTTTCTTT

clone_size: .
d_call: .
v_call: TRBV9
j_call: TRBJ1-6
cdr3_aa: CASSVGLAASPLHF
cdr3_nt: TGTGCCAGCAGCGTAGGTCTAGCGGCTTCACCCCTCCACTTT

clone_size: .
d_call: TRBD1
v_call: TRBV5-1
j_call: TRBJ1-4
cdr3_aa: CASSLEGAATNEKLFF
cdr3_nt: TGCGCCAGCAGCTTGGAGGGGGCCGCAACTAATGAAAAACTGTTTTTT

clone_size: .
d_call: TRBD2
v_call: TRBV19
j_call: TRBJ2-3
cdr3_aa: CASSIDSGIAGGADTQYF
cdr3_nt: TGTGCCAGTAGTATAGATTCCGGAATAGCGGGAGGGGCAGATACGCAGTATTTT

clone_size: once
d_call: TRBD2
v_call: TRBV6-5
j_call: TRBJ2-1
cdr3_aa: CASSFQTSFGDEQFF
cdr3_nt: TGTGCCAGCAGTTTCCAGACTAGCTTCGGGGATGAGCAGTTCTTC

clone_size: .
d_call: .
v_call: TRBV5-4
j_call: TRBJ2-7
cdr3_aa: CASSLGVTRSLEEQYF
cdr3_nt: TGTGCCAGCAGCTTGGGCGTTACTAGATCCCTGGAGGAGCAGTACTTC

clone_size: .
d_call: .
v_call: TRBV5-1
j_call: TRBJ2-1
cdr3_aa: CASSFADSSYNEQFF
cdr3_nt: TGCGCCAGCAGCTTCGCAGACAGCTCCTACAATGAGCAGTTCTTC

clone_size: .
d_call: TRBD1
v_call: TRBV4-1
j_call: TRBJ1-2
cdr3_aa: CASSQENSGTGAAKGTF
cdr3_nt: TGCGCCAGCAGCCAAGAGAATTCCGGGACAGGGGCCGCCAAGGGCACCTTC

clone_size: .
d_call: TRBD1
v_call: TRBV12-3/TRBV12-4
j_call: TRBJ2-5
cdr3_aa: CASSLDRDETQYF
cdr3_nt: TGTGCCAGCAGTCTTGACAGGGACGAGACCCAGTACTTC

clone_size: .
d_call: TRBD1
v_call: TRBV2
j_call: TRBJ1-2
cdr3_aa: CASRRGTGENYGYTF
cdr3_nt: TGTGCCAGCAGAAGGGGGACAGGGGAGAACTATGGCTACACCTTC

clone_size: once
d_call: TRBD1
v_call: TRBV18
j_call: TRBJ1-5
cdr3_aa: CASSPTPPDRVGNQPQHF
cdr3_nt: TGTGCCAGCTCACCCACACCACCGGACAGGGTAGGCAATCAGCCCCAGCATTTT

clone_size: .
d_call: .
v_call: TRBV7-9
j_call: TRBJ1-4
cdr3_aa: CASSLWQGGANEKLFF
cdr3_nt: TGTGCCAGCAGCCTCTGGCAGGGAGGAGCGAATGAAAAACTGTTTTTT

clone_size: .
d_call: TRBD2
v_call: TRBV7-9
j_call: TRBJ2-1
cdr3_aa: CASSLGGLSIDEQFF
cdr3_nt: TGTGCCAGCAGCTTAGGGGGACTATCCATCGATGAGCAGTTCTTC

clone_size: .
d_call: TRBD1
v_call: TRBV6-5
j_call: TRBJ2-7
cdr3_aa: CASGHRGQVYEQYF
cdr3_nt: TGTGCCAGCGGTCACAGGGGGCAGGTCTACGAGCAGTACTTC

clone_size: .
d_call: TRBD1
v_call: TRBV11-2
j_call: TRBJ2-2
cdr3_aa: CASSPGQGAARWGGELFF
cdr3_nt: TGTGCCAGCAGCCCGGGACAGGGGGCCGCCCGCTGGGGCGGGGAGCTGTTTTTT

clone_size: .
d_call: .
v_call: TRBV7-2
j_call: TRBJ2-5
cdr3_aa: CASSPGVTQYF
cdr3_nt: TGTGCCAGCAGCCCAGGGGTGACCCAGTACTTC

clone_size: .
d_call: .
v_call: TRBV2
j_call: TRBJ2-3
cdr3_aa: CASSSTRYTDTQYF
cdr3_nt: TGTGCCAGCAGTTCCACGCGGTACACAGATACGCAGTATTTT

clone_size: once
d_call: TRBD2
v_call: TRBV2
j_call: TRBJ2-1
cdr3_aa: CATRTSETYNEQFF
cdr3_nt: TGTGCCACCCGGACTAGCGAGACCTACAATGAGCAGTTCTTC

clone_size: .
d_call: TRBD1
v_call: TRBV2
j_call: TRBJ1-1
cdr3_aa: CASSRRSGTENTEAFF
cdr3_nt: TGTGCCAGCAGTAGAAGATCCGGGACAGAGAACACTGAAGCTTTCTTT

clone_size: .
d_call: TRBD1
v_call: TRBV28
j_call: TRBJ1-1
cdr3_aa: CASSFVTGGTEAFF
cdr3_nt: TGTGCCAGCAGTTTTGTGACAGGGGGTACTGAAGCTTTCTTT

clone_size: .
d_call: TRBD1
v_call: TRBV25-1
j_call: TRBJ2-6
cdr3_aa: CASSESGTGISGANVLTF
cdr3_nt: TGTGCCAGCAGTGAATCCGGGACAGGCATCTCTGGGGCCAACGTCCTGACTTTC

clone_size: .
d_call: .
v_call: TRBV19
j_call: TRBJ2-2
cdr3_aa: CASGGVPGELFF
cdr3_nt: TGTGCCAGTGGAGGGGTTCCCGGGGAGCTGTTTTTT

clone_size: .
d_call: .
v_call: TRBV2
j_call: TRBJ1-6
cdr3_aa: CASRNRDTRNSPLHF
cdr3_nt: TGTGCCAGCAGGAACCGGGACACCCGAAATTCACCCCTCCACTTT

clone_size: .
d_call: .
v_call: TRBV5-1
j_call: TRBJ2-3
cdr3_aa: CASSLGAGSDFLANTDTQYF
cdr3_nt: TGCGCCAGCAGCTTGGGGGCGGGGTCCGACTTTCTAGCGAACACAGATACGCAGTATTTT

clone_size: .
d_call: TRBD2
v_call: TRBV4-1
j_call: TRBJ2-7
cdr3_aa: CASSLAGGYEQYF
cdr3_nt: TGCGCCAGTAGTTTAGCGGGAGGCTACGAGCAGTACTTC

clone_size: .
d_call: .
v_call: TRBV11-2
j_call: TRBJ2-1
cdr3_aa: CASSLDPGGEQFF
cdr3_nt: TGTGCCAGCAGCTTAGATCCAGGGGGGGAGCAGTTCTTC

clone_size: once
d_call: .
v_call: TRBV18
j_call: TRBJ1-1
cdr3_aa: CASSPSPTVNTEAFF
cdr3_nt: TGTGCCAGCTCACCATCCCCAACAGTGAACACTGAAGCTTTCTTT

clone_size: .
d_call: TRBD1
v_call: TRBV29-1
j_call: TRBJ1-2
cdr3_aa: CSVDRQGQANYGYTF
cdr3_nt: TGCAGCGTTGACCGACAGGGCCAGGCTAACTATGGCTACACCTTC

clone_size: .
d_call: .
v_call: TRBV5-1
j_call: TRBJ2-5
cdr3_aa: CASSLVFPGETQYF
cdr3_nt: TGCGCCAGCAGCTTGGTTTTCCCCGGGGAGACCCAGTACTTC

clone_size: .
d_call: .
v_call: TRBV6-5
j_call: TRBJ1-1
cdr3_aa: CASSRDLNTEAFF
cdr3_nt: TGTGCCAGCAGTAGGGACTTGAACACTGAAGCTTTCTTT

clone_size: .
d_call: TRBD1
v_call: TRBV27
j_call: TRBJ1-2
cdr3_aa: CASSSTGASYGYTF
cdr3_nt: TGTGCCAGCAGCTCGACAGGGGCAAGCTATGGCTACACCTTC

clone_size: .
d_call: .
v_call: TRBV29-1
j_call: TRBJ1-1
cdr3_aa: CSVARRLNTEAFF
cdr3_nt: TGCAGCGTTGCCAGGCGATTAAACACTGAAGCTTTCTTT

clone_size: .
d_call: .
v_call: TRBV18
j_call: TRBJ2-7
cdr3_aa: CASSPSPGYEQYF
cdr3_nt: TGTGCCAGCTCACCTTCTCCCGGGTATGAGCAGTACTTC

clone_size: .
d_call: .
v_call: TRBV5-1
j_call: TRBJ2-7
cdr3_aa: CASSITKPPRDEQYF
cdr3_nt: TGCGCCAGCAGCATTACGAAACCCCCCCGGGACGAGCAGTACTTC

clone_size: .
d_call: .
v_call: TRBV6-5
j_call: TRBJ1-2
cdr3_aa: CASSSPGRLGGYTF
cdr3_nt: TGTGCCAGCAGCTCCCCCGGGAGACTCGGTGGCTACACCTTC

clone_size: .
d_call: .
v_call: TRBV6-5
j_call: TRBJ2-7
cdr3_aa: CASGDSPYEQYF
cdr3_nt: TGTGCCAGCGGGGACTCTCCCTACGAGCAGTACTTC